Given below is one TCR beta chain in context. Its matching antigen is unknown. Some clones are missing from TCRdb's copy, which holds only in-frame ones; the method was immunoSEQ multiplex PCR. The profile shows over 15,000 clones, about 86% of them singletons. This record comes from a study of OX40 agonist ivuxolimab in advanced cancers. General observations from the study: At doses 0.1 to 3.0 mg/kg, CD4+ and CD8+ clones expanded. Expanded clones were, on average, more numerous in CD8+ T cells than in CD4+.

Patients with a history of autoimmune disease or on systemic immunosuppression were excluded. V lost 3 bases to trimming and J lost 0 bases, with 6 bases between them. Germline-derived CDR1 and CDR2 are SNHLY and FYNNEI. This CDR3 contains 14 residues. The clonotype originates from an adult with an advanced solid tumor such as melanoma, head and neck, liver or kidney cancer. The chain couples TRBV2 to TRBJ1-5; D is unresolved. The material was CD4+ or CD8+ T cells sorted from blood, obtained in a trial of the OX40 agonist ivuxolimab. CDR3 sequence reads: CASSDAYSNQPQHF. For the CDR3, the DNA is TGTGCCAGCAGTGACGCATATAGCAATCAGCCCCAGCATTTT.